This TCR beta chain derives from a study of CD8+ T cells in alopecia areata. With respect to this clone: The same CDR3 also results from other DNA sequences found in this sample.

Reverse transcription of extracted RNA yielded cDNA, which provided the sequencing template. The data were produced by immunoSEQ multiplex PCR, yet TCRdb's version contains in-frame clones alone and is incomplete. The sample comprises approximately 150,000 clones, 62% of which are singletons, and just over 35% rests with the top ten. The V gene lost 6 bases and the J gene lost 8 bases, with 7 bases spanning the gap. This CDR3 has 11 amino acids. Germline lookup yields CDR1 MNHEY and CDR2 SVGAGI. V usage is TRBV6-5 and J usage is TRBJ2-2; D remains unclear. Sequencing input: CD8+ T cells sorted from blood. The clonotype comes from a human donor in good health. Here the CDR3 reads CASSFGGELFF. The CDR3 nucleotides are TGTGCCAGCAGCTTCGGGGGGGAGCTGTTTTTT.